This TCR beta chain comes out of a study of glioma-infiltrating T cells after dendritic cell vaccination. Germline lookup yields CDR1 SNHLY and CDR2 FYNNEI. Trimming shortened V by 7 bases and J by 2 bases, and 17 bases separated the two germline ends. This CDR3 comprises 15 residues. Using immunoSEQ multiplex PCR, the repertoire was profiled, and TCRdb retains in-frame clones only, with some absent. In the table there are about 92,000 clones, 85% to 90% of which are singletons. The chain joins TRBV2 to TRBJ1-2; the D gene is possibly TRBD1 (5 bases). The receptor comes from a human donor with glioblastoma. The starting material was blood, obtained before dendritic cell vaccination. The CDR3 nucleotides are TGTGCCAGCAATCCGGAGGGGCTCCGGAACTATGGCTACACCTTC. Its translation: CASNPEGLRNYGYTF.